In this sample, the clone carrying this TCR beta chain turned up once. This specimen belongs to a study of blood T cell repertoires in COVID-19. The method was immunoSEQ multiplex PCR; TCRdb's version includes in-frame clones alone and lacks a portion of them. The data hold 300,000 or so clones, with around nine tenths observed a single time. V lost 4 bases, J lost 4 bases, and 10 bases lay in between. Germline assignment: CDR1 MRHNA and CDR2 SNTAGT. The CDR3 is 14 amino acids. This sequence originates from a man in his 70s with acute or convalescent COVID-19. The chain employs TRBV6-4 and TRBJ2-2, with a tentative D call TRBD2 (7 bases). Material: peripheral blood. CDR3 DNA sequence: TGTGCCAGCAGTGGAGGGGGGGCCACCGGGGAGCTGTTTTTT. This encodes CASSGGGATGELFF.